These T cell receptor beta chains were read from a single sample in a study of T cell responses to AZD1222 COVID-19 vaccine. Profiled with immunoSEQ multiplex PCR; TCRdb holds only in-frame clones, not every one. The data contain approximately 49,000 clones, 65% to 80% of them seen just once; the ten biggest clones take up roughly 20%. The specimen was peripheral blood, collected on day 0 of MenACWY control vaccination. The receptors shown here come from an adult in good health. Each CDR3 is given with its conserved first and last residue. The order of the fields is V gene, clone size, J gene, CDR3 length, D gene, CDR3 protein, CDR3 DNA. A D gene is named only where the DNA matches it firmly. The size entry is marked missing in some rows and otherwise reads once, few, many or a size class.

v_gene: TRBV6-6; abundance: NA; j_gene: TRBJ1-2; len: 16; d_gene: TRBD1; CDR3aa: CASSPLTDRGSMGYTF; CDR3nt: TGTGCCAGCAGCCCGCTTACGGACAGGGGGTCTATGGGCTACACCTTC
v_gene: TRBV2; abundance: NA; j_gene: TRBJ1-1; len: 12; d_gene: NA; CDR3aa: CATGHQRGEAFF; CDR3nt: TGTGCGACGGGACACCAGAGGGGTGAAGCTTTCTTT
v_gene: TRBV4-1; abundance: once; j_gene: TRBJ2-3; len: 15; d_gene: NA; CDR3aa: CASSQVVSPSDTQYF; CDR3nt: TGCGCCAGCAGCCAAGTGGTTAGCCCCTCAGATACGCAGTATTTT
v_gene: TRBV2; abundance: NA; j_gene: TRBJ2-3; len: 15; d_gene: TRBD2; CDR3aa: CASTPGRGGSNTQYF; CDR3nt: TGTGCCAGCACTCCCGGGCGGGGGGGCTCCAATACGCAGTATTTT
v_gene: TRBV6-1; abundance: many; j_gene: TRBJ2-1; len: 15; d_gene: TRBD2; CDR3aa: CASSESSGGYNEQFF; CDR3nt: TGTGCCAGCAGTGAATCTAGCGGGGGTTACAATGAGCAGTTCTTC
v_gene: TRBV27; abundance: NA; j_gene: TRBJ2-2; len: 16; d_gene: TRBD2; CDR3aa: CATAGLAGSNTGELFF; CDR3nt: TGTGCCACCGCGGGACTAGCGGGCTCGAACACCGGGGAGCTGTTTTTT
v_gene: TRBV5-5; abundance: NA; j_gene: TRBJ1-5; len: 14; d_gene: NA; CDR3aa: CASSSRWTGQPQHF; CDR3nt: TGTGCCAGCAGCTCCCGCTGGACTGGTCAGCCCCAGCATTTT
v_gene: TRBV5-1; abundance: once; j_gene: TRBJ1-1; len: 16; d_gene: TRBD1; CDR3aa: CASSLLTGTANTEAFF; CDR3nt: TGCGCCAGCAGCTTGTTAACCGGGACAGCAAACACTGAAGCTTTCTTT
v_gene: TRBV5-1; abundance: NA; j_gene: TRBJ2-1; len: 16; d_gene: NA; CDR3aa: CASSLNRDSTRNEQFF; CDR3nt: TGCGCCAGCAGCTTAAACCGGGACTCGACGAGAAATGAGCAGTTCTTC
v_gene: TRBV3-1/TRBV3-2; abundance: NA; j_gene: TRBJ2-2; len: 16; d_gene: TRBD2; CDR3aa: CASSRSAGANTGELFF; CDR3nt: TGTGCCAGCAGCCGCTCAGCGGGAGCGAACACCGGGGAGCTGTTTTTT
v_gene: TRBV7-8; abundance: NA; j_gene: TRBJ2-1; len: 14; d_gene: NA; CDR3aa: CASRTGVTYNEQFF; CDR3nt: TGTGCCAGCCGTACGGGGGTTACCTACAATGAGCAGTTCTTC
v_gene: TRBV28; abundance: NA; j_gene: TRBJ1-1; len: 12; d_gene: TRBD1; CDR3aa: CASRDRITEAFF; CDR3nt: TGTGCCAGCAGGGACAGGATTACTGAAGCTTTCTTT
v_gene: TRBV12-5; abundance: NA; j_gene: TRBJ2-5; len: 14; d_gene: NA; CDR3aa: CASGPAGIRETQYF; CDR3nt: TGTGCTAGTGGCCCGGCAGGGATCCGAGAGACCCAGTACTTC
v_gene: TRBV6-5; abundance: NA; j_gene: TRBJ1-1; len: 14; d_gene: NA; CDR3aa: CASRIRRGDTEAFF; CDR3nt: TGTGCCAGCAGGATAAGAAGGGGAGACACTGAAGCTTTCTTT
v_gene: TRBV29-1; abundance: once; j_gene: TRBJ1-1; len: 14; d_gene: NA; CDR3aa: CSVESATANTEAFF; CDR3nt: TGCAGCGTTGAAAGTGCAACGGCGAACACTGAAGCTTTCTTT
v_gene: TRBV27; abundance: NA; j_gene: TRBJ1-2; len: 14; d_gene: TRBD1; CDR3aa: CASSFSGTGDGYTF; CDR3nt: TGTGCCAGCAGTTTCTCCGGGACAGGGGATGGCTACACCTTC
v_gene: TRBV27; abundance: NA; j_gene: TRBJ2-1; len: 17; d_gene: NA; CDR3aa: CASSLDRGLSGYNEQFF; CDR3nt: TGTGCCAGCAGTTTAGATCGAGGCCTATCAGGTTACAATGAGCAGTTCTTC
v_gene: TRBV6-5; abundance: NA; j_gene: TRBJ2-2; len: 13; d_gene: NA; CDR3aa: CASSYGATGELFF; CDR3nt: TGTGCCAGCAGTTACGGGGCCACCGGGGAGCTGTTTTTT
v_gene: TRBV19; abundance: NA; j_gene: TRBJ2-1; len: 14; d_gene: NA; CDR3aa: CASTVWGPGSEQFF; CDR3nt: TGTGCCAGTACCGTCTGGGGGCCGGGGAGTGAGCAGTTCTTC
v_gene: TRBV2; abundance: few; j_gene: TRBJ1-1; len: 11; d_gene: TRBD1; CDR3aa: CASRQGSQAFF; CDR3nt: TGTGCCAGCAGACAGGGGTCACAAGCTTTCTTT
v_gene: TRBV7-8; abundance: NA; j_gene: TRBJ2-5; len: 16; d_gene: NA; CDR3aa: CASSVGGRGAGETQYF; CDR3nt: TGTGCCAGCAGCGTGGGGGGCCGGGGAGCGGGAGAGACCCAGTACTTC
v_gene: TRBV7-2; abundance: NA; j_gene: TRBJ2-1; len: 15; d_gene: TRBD2; CDR3aa: CASSPTSGRWDEQFF; CDR3nt: TGTGCCAGCAGCCCCACTAGCGGGAGGTGGGATGAGCAGTTCTTC
v_gene: TRBV7-2; abundance: NA; j_gene: TRBJ1-6; len: 13; d_gene: NA; CDR3aa: CASSRASAAPLHF; CDR3nt: TGTGCCAGCAGCCGTGCTAGTGCGGCACCCCTCCACTTT
v_gene: TRBV9; abundance: NA; j_gene: TRBJ1-3; len: 15; d_gene: TRBD1; CDR3aa: CASSVETGNGNTIYF; CDR3nt: TGTGCCAGCAGCGTCGAGACAGGGAACGGAAACACCATATATTTT
v_gene: TRBV3-1/TRBV3-2; abundance: NA; j_gene: TRBJ1-6; len: 14; d_gene: NA; CDR3aa: CASSPSQGNSPLHF; CDR3nt: TGTGCCAGCAGCCCGTCACAGGGTAATTCACCCCTCCACTTT
v_gene: TRBV7-9; abundance: few; j_gene: TRBJ1-1; len: 14; d_gene: NA; CDR3aa: CASSIYDMNTEAFF; CDR3nt: TGTGCCAGCAGCATATACGACATGAACACTGAAGCTTTCTTT
v_gene: TRBV7-9; abundance: NA; j_gene: TRBJ2-2; len: 17; d_gene: TRBD1; CDR3aa: CASRWDRGTANTGELFF; CDR3nt: TGTGCCAGCAGATGGGACAGGGGGACCGCGAACACCGGGGAGCTGTTTTTT
v_gene: TRBV12-2; abundance: NA; j_gene: TRBJ2-5; len: 18; d_gene: NA; CDR3aa: CASRLRNPGGPIQETQYF; CDR3nt: TGTGCAAGTCGCTTACGGAACCCGGGGGGCCCGATCCAAGAGACCCAGTACTTC
v_gene: TRBV28; abundance: NA; j_gene: TRBJ2-2; len: 16; d_gene: TRBD1; CDR3aa: CASSPGQEAGTGELFF; CDR3nt: TGTGCCAGCAGTCCCGGACAGGAGGCCGGGACCGGGGAGCTGTTTTTT
v_gene: TRBV1; abundance: NA; j_gene: TRBJ2-7; len: 17; d_gene: NA; CDR3aa: CTSSQVPSGMRGYEQYF; CDR3nt: TGCACCAGCAGCCAAGTACCTAGCGGGATGAGAGGGTACGAGCAGTACTTC
v_gene: TRBV4-2; abundance: NA; j_gene: TRBJ2-2; len: 15; d_gene: NA; CDR3aa: CASSQDRGPTGELFF; CDR3nt: TGTGCCAGCAGCCAAGACAGGGGACCCACCGGGGAGCTGTTTTTT
v_gene: TRBV27; abundance: NA; j_gene: TRBJ1-2; len: 15; d_gene: NA; CDR3aa: CASSSTVGWGYGYTF; CDR3nt: TGTGCCAGCAGTTCCACAGTCGGTTGGGGCTATGGCTACACCTTC
v_gene: TRBV28; abundance: NA; j_gene: TRBJ1-6; len: 15; d_gene: TRBD1; CDR3aa: CASSLRDRATSPLHF; CDR3nt: TGTGCCAGCAGTTTACGGGACAGGGCCACTTCACCCCTCCACTTT
v_gene: TRBV5-6; abundance: NA; j_gene: TRBJ2-2; len: 13; d_gene: NA; CDR3aa: CASSLVESPVLFF; CDR3nt: TGTGCCAGCAGCTTGGTTGAGAGCCCCGTGCTGTTTTTT
v_gene: TRBV6-1; abundance: NA; j_gene: TRBJ1-1; len: 16; d_gene: TRBD1; CDR3aa: CASSDATGRRNTEAFF; CDR3nt: TGTGCCAGCAGTGACGCGACAGGGAGGCGGAACACTGAAGCTTTCTTT
v_gene: TRBV2; abundance: NA; j_gene: TRBJ2-3; len: 13; d_gene: NA; CDR3aa: CASSAIGTDTQYF; CDR3nt: TGTGCCAGCAGTGCAATAGGGACAGATACGCAGTATTTT
v_gene: TRBV11-1; abundance: NA; j_gene: TRBJ2-7; len: 15; d_gene: TRBD1; CDR3aa: CASRPGTGVTYEQYF; CDR3nt: TGTGCCAGCAGGCCCGGGACAGGGGTTACCTACGAGCAGTACTTC
v_gene: TRBV6-1; abundance: NA; j_gene: TRBJ2-7; len: 12; d_gene: NA; CDR3aa: CASSEATYEQYF; CDR3nt: TGTGCCAGCAGTGAAGCAACCTACGAGCAGTACTTC
v_gene: TRBV12-3/TRBV12-4; abundance: NA; j_gene: TRBJ1-1; len: 13; d_gene: NA; CDR3aa: CASSNRVDTEAFF; CDR3nt: TGTGCCAGCAGCAACAGGGTTGACACTGAAGCTTTCTTT
v_gene: TRBV5-4; abundance: NA; j_gene: TRBJ1-2; len: 14; d_gene: NA; CDR3aa: CASSLGLGGSGYTF; CDR3nt: TGTGCCAGCAGCTTGGGGTTGGGGGGGTCTGGCTACACCTTC
v_gene: TRBV5-1; abundance: NA; j_gene: TRBJ2-1; len: 18; d_gene: TRBD1; CDR3aa: CASSSRDRGGLSYNEQFF; CDR3nt: TGCGCCAGCAGCTCCCGGGACAGGGGTGGGCTTTCCTACAATGAGCAGTTCTTC
v_gene: TRBV29-1; abundance: NA; j_gene: TRBJ1-3; len: 17; d_gene: NA; CDR3aa: CSVDPGLRLSSGNTIYF; CDR3nt: TGCAGCGTTGATCCCGGACTGCGATTGAGCTCTGGAAACACCATATATTTT
v_gene: TRBV2; abundance: medium-sized; j_gene: TRBJ1-1; len: 14; d_gene: NA; CDR3aa: CASSEGGQGLKTFF; CDR3nt: TGTGCCAGCAGTGAAGGGGGGCAGGGACTGAAAACTTTCTTT
v_gene: TRBV11-1; abundance: NA; j_gene: TRBJ2-2; len: 15; d_gene: TRBD1; CDR3aa: CASSPGQGVTGELFF; CDR3nt: TGTGCCAGCAGCCCAGGACAGGGAGTCACCGGGGAGCTGTTTTTT
v_gene: TRBV6-5; abundance: NA; j_gene: TRBJ1-2; len: 11; d_gene: NA; CDR3aa: CASRDTYGYTF; CDR3nt: TGTGCCAGCAGGGACACGTATGGCTACACCTTC